This T cell receptor beta chain came from a study of blood T cell repertoires in COVID-19. Germline assignment: CDR1 LGHNA and CDR2 YSLEER. V lost 3 bases to trimming and J lost 4 bases; unmatched junction nucleotides: 6. This CDR3 has 15 residues. The participants were between roughly 18 and 100 years old and came from 20 to 30 US areas. Shortly before study entry, within 2 weeks, exposed participants had met a COVID-19 case. This clone was counted a few times. The assay was immunoSEQ multiplex PCR, and TCRdb's table has in-frame clones only and misses some. The repertoire includes fewer than 200,000 clones, 84% of them detected once, and under 4% sits in the top ten.

This chain connects TRBV4-3 to TRBJ2-7, with 10 bases that match TRBD1. The sequenced sample consisted of PBMCs or T cells enriched from blood (not recorded which). This TCR derives from a woman aged 25 to 39 who had been exposed to COVID-19. DNA for the CDR3: TGCGCCAGCAGCCACTCCGGGACAGGGGAATACGAGCAGTACTTC. It is translated as CASSHSGTGEYEQYF.